This section outlines one TCR beta chain sequence together with its context. The target antigen is unknown. Other DNA sequences in the sample encode the same CDR3. The data stem from a study of shared clonotypes between healthy human individuals. Study-level background: A donor's plate count was three for CD4 naive and three for CD4 memory; CD8 naive had two and CD8 memory one.

General study points: The diversity represented, both genetic and in exposure history, was limited by few donors. Naive CD4 clonotype sharing across a handful of donors was around 5.5%.

Trimming took 4 bases from V and 2 from J, leaving 13 bases between them. This CDR3 is 14 amino acids long. Germline CDR1 and CDR2: SGDLS and YYNGEE. Repertoires were generated with immunoSEQ multiplex PCR, while TCRdb's copy carries only in-frame clones and drops some. The table has about 2,200,000 clones, roughly 91% seen once; the top ten hold under 2%. Naive CD8 cells, CD45RO-negative and positively selected for CCR7, excluded terminally differentiated effector memory CD45RA+ cells. Every donor was a Caucasian adult from Nashville, Tennessee. Specimen: naive CD8+ T cells from PBMCs. The chain carries TRBV9 and TRBJ2-7; D is perhaps TRBD1 (5 bases). The TCR was taken from a man aged 18-30 years in good health. Some clones in this sample may be carry-over from other donors' samples. CDR3 coding DNA: TGTGCCAGCAGCCCGCCAGGGTCAACCTACGAGCAGTACTTC. This codes for CASSPPGSTYEQYF.